Listed here are 5 T cell receptor beta chains from one sample, sequenced in a study of beta chain features in type 1 diabetes. Sequencing targeted expressed TCRB transcripts, as all isolated RNA had been reverse transcribed. Sequenced by immunoSEQ multiplex PCR; TCRdb stores in-frame clones only, minus some. The data show hundreds of thousands of clones, with 15% seen just once and about 0.093% held by the top ten. Sequencing was performed on naive CD4+ T cells from blood. These receptors all come from a man between 18 and 29 years old in good health.

The chain joins TRBV9 to TRBJ1-3, with a weak D call TRBD1 (5 bases). The CDR3 loop spans 17 amino acids. Germline lookup yields CDR1 SGDLS and CDR2 YYNGEE. V was clipped by 0 bases and J by 3 bases, with 16 bases between them. CDR3 nucleotides: TGTGCCAGCAGCGTAGGTCCCACACAGGTTTTTGGAAACACCATATATTTT. It yields the protein CASSVGPTQVFGNTIYF.

This clone was detected only a few times. The rearrangement uses TRBV5-1 and TRBJ2-5, with D perhaps TRBD2 (5 bases). Germline loops: CDR1 SGHRS, CDR2 YFSETQ. Deletions cut 5 bases from V and 2 bases from J, with 10 bases between. The CDR3 length is 13 residues. CDR3 protein: CASRRTQQETQYF. CDR3 nucleotide sequence: TGCGCCAGCAGAAGGACTCAACAAGAGACCCAGTACTTC.

This clone came up a few times. The chain recombines TRBV6-6 with TRBJ2-5; weak D call: TRBD2 (5 bases). This CDR3 is 13 amino acids long. Germline V CDR1 and CDR2: MNHNY, SVGAGI (reference sequence). V was cut by 4 bases and J by 2 bases, with 8 bases left in between. The CDR3 DNA reads as TGTGCCAGCAGTTTACGGGGTCAAGAGACCCAGTACTTC. Translated, it gives CASSLRGQETQYF.

This clone has at least ten counts. This chain uses TRBV7-6 with TRBJ2-1; the match to TRBD2 covers 11 bases. The CDR3 totals 14 residues. After removal of 2 bases from V and 9 bases from J, the junction contained 3 bases not matched to a gene. Looked up from germline, CDR1 is SGHVS and CDR2 is FNYEAQ. In DNA form, the CDR3 reads TGTGCCAGCAGCTTACAGACTAGCGGGGTTGAGCAGTTCTTC. It codes for CASSLQTSGVEQFF.

This clone has more than one count but fewer than ten. The rearrangement links TRBV9 to TRBJ1-2; D gene ambiguous. Germline V CDR1 and CDR2: SGDLS, YYNGEE. Trimming cost V 6 bases and J 5 bases, with 14 bases left between them. CDR3 length: 13 amino acids. The DNA of the CDR3 is TGTGCCAGCACCCGAGGCTACAGTTATGGCTACACCTTC. As protein: CASTRGYSYGYTF.